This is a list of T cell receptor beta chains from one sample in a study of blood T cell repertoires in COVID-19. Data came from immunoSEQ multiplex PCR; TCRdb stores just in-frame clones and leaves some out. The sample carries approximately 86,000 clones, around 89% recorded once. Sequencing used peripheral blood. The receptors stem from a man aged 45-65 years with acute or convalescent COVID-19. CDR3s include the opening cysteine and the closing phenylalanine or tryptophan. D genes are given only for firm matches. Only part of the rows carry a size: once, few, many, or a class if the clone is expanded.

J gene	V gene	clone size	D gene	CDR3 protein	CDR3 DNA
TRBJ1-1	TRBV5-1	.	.	CASSLGQGMNTEAFF	TGCGCCAGCAGCTTAGGGCAGGGGATGAACACTGAAGCTTTCTTT
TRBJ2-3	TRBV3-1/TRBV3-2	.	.	CASSQDSQDTQYF	TGTGCCAGCAGCCAAGATAGTCAAGATACGCAGTATTTT
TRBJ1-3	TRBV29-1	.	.	CSVGEVTGNTIYF	TGCAGCGTGGGGGAGGTAACTGGAAACACCATATATTTT
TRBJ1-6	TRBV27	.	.	CASSLRVQGNSPLHF	TGTGCCAGCAGTTTGCGGGTACAGGGTAACTCACCCCTCCACTTT
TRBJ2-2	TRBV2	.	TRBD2	CASRGTSGGLIGELFF	TGTGCCAGCAGAGGGACTAGCGGGGGACTGATCGGGGAGCTGTTTTTT
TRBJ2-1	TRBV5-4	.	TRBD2	CASSFPSGGYNEQFF	TGTGCCAGCAGCTTTCCTAGCGGGGGTTACAATGAGCAGTTCTTC
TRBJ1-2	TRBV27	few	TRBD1	CASRIIGTGGLNYGYTF	TGTGCCAGCAGGATAATAGGGACAGGGGGACTTAACTATGGCTACACCTTC
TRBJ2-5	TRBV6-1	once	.	CASSDQRGGKETQYF	TGTGCCAGCAGTGACCAACGGGGCGGGAAAGAGACCCAGTACTTC
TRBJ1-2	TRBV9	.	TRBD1	CASSVVRTGGGYTF	TGTGCCAGCAGCGTAGTCAGGACAGGGGGTGGCTACACCTTC
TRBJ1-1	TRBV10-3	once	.	CAISEEGTNTEAFF	TGTGCCATCAGTGAGGAGGGCACGAACACTGAAGCTTTCTTT
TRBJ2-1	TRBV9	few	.	CASSVVGGGLDNEQFF	TGTGCCAGCAGCGTAGTGGGCGGGGGCCTCGACAATGAGCAGTTCTTC
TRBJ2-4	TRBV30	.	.	CAWRETGEGIKNIQYF	TGTGCCTGGAGAGAGACAGGGGAGGGGATAAAAAACATTCAGTACTTC
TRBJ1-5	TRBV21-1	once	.	CASSKDTGTGSNQPQHF	TGTGCCAGCAGCAAAGACACCGGGACAGGGAGCAATCAGCCCCAGCATTTT
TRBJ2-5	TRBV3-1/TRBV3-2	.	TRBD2	CASTLAGGPSETQYF	TGTGCCAGCACCCTAGCGGGGGGGCCTTCAGAGACCCAGTACTTC
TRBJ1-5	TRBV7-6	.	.	CASSFTPNSRTAYSNQPQHF	TGTGCCAGCAGCTTCACACCTAACTCTCGAACAGCTTATAGCAATCAGCCCCAGCATTTT
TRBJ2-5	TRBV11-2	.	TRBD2	CASTISGGEETQYF	TGTGCCAGCACCATTAGCGGGGGGGAAGAGACCCAGTACTTC
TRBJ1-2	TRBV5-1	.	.	CASSFGGGYGYTF	TGCGCCAGCAGCTTTGGCGGAGGGTATGGCTACACCTTC
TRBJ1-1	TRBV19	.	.	CASSIGRVPTEAFF	TGTGCCAGTAGTATAGGTCGGGTTCCCACTGAAGCTTTCTTT
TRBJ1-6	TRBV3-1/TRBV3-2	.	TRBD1	CASSLGTGDNSPLHF	TGTGCCAGCAGCCTGGGGACAGGAGATAATTCACCCCTCCACTTT
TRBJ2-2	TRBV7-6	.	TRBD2	CASSLNSGGGELFF	TGTGCCAGCAGCTTAAATAGCGGGGGCGGGGAGCTGTTTTTT
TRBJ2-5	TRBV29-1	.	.	CSVGLRIAEETQYF	TGCAGCGTCGGCTTGAGAATAGCGGAAGAGACCCAGTACTTC
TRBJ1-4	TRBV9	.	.	CASSVWGGLDEKLFF	TGTGCCAGCAGCGTATGGGGAGGGTTGGATGAAAAACTGTTTTTT
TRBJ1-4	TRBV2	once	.	CASSELGVQGKLFF	TGTGCCAGCAGTGAGCTTGGGGTTCAGGGGAAACTGTTTTTT
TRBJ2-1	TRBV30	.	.	CAWNSNGGPDEQFF	TGTGCCTGGAATAGTAACGGGGGGCCGGATGAGCAGTTCTTC
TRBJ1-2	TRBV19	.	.	CASSFAADGYTF	TGTGCCAGTAGTTTTGCAGCGGATGGCTACACCTTC
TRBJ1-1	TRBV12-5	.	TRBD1	CASGGTGNTEAFF	TGTGCTAGTGGTGGGACAGGGAACACTGAAGCTTTCTTT
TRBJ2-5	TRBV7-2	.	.	CASSLPTIGTQYF	TGTGCCAGCAGCTTACCGACTATTGGGACCCAGTACTTC
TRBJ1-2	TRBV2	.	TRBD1	CASSGGTAGYGYTF	TGTGCCAGCAGTGGGGGGACAGCGGGCTATGGCTACACCTTC
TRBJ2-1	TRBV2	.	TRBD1	CASTRQGDDEQFF	TGTGCCAGCACCAGGCAGGGGGATGATGAGCAGTTCTTC
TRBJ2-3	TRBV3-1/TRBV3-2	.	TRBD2	CASSQWTSGGDPDTQYF	TGTGCCAGCAGCCAGTGGACTAGCGGGGGGGACCCAGATACGCAGTATTTT
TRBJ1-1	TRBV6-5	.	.	CASSPGPNTEAFF	TGTGCCAGCAGTCCAGGGCCTAACACTGAAGCTTTCTTT
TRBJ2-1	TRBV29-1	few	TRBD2	CSVVAGSSRGGEFF	TGCAGCGTTGTAGCAGGATCGAGTCGGGGGGGTGAGTTCTTC
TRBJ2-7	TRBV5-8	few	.	CASVDKYSYEQYF	TGTGCCAGCGTGGACAAATACTCCTACGAGCAGTACTTC
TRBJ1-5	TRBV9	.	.	CASSVAWGAHLQPQHF	TGTGCCAGCAGCGTAGCTTGGGGAGCCCACCTTCAGCCCCAGCATTTT
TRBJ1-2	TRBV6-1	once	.	CASSEGRGGYTF	TGTGCCAGCAGTGAAGGGCGAGGTGGCTACACCTTC
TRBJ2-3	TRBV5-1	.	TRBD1	CASRKWMGQGTDTQYF	TGCGCCAGCAGGAAGTGGATGGGACAGGGCACAGATACGCAGTATTTT
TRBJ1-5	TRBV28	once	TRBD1	CASSATGVGNQPQHF	TGTGCCAGCAGTGCGACAGGGGTAGGCAATCAGCCCCAGCATTTT
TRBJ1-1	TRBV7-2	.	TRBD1	CASSLGVNPGQGRAFF	TGTGCCAGCAGCTTAGGCGTGAATCCGGGACAGGGTCGAGCTTTCTTT
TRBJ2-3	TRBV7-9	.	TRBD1	CASSLATGATDTQYF	TGTGCCAGCAGCTTAGCGACAGGGGCCACAGATACGCAGTATTTT
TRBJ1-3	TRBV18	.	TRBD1	CASSPVTGVDSGNTIYF	TGTGCCAGCTCACCAGTGACAGGGGTCGACTCTGGAAACACCATATATTTT
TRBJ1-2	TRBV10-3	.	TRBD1	CAIWDGTGGFYGYTF	TGTGCCATCTGGGACGGCACAGGGGGCTTCTATGGCTACACCTTC
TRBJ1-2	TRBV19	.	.	CASSNRLPDRALYGYTF	TGTGCCAGTAGTAACCGACTTCCAGACAGAGCCCTATATGGCTACACCTTC
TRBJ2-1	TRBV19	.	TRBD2	CASSGLVNEQFF	TGTGCCAGTAGTGGACTAGTAAATGAGCAGTTCTTC
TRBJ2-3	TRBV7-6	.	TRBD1	CASSSGQGLTDTQYF	TGTGCCAGCAGCTCGGGACAGGGACTGACAGATACGCAGTATTTT
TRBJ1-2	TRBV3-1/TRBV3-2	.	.	CASTQLGANYGYTF	TGTGCCAGCACCCAGCTGGGAGCTAACTATGGCTACACCTTC
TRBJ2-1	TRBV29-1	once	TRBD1	CSVEDMRDRGRYEQFF	TGCAGCGTTGAAGATATGCGGGACAGGGGAAGGTACGAGCAGTTCTTC
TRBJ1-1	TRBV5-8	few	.	CASSSRQAGNTEAFF	TGTGCCAGCAGCTCGAGACAGGCGGGGAACACTGAAGCTTTCTTT
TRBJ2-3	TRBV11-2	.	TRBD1	CASSSTGQARDTQYF	TGTGCCAGCAGCTCAACCGGACAGGCGCGGGATACGCAGTATTTT
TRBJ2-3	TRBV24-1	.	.	CATSVTRQGTDTQYF	TGTGCCACCAGTGTTACGCGACAGGGCACAGATACGCAGTATTTT
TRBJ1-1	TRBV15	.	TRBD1	CATSRGQLNTEAFF	TGTGCCACCAGCAGGGGACAGTTGAACACTGAAGCTTTCTTT
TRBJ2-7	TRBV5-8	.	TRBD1	CASSVGTDYEQYF	TGTGCCAGCAGCGTCGGGACAGACTACGAGCAGTACTTC
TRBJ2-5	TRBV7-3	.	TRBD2	CASSLGGGAKTQYF	TGTGCCAGCAGCTTAGGCGGGGGGGCCAAGACCCAGTACTTC
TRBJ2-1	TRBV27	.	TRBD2	CASSLYGTSGGYNEQFF	TGTGCCAGCAGTTTATACGGGACTAGCGGGGGCTACAATGAGCAGTTCTTC